The clone carrying this TCR beta chain was observed many times. As yet, its antigen is unknown. Amplified regions were TCR beta CDR3 sequences from RNA transcripts. When the TCR CDR3 underwent first-round RT-PCR, the HTBI primer set was used. TCRdb itself ran the multiplex PCR reads through MiXCR, one entry per CDR3 protein. This sample carries just under 750,000 distinct CDR3 sequences, 30% to 40% of them seen once, and the ten largest clones take around 30%. V lost 0 bases to trimming and J lost 4 bases, with 12 bases between them. The length of the CDR3 is 15 residues. Germline V gene sequence: CDR1 LNHDA, CDR2 SQIVND (reference sequence). This entry belongs to a study of T cells in Graves' hyperthyroidism and ophthalmopathy. Study results and caveats: Within blood appeared most thyroid clonotypes that had expanded above 0.001.

Sequenced sample: blood. This clonotype originated in a woman aged 40-49 years with Graves' hyperthyroidism. This rearrangement joins TRBV19 to TRBJ1-2; TRBD1 is a possible D gene (6 bases). The CDR3 protein is CASSIDHRGGYGYTF. Here the CDR3 DNA reads TGTGCCAGTAGTATAGATCACCGAGGGGGCTATGGCTACACCTTC.